One sample yielded the 23 T cell receptor beta chains listed below, sequenced in a study of OX40 agonist ivuxolimab in advanced cancers. Here immunoSEQ multiplex PCR was the method, and the copy in TCRdb shows in-frame clones only, minus some. The sample lists about 64,000 clones, roughly nine tenths occurring once. The source material was CD4+ or CD8+ T cells sorted from blood, sampled in a trial of the OX40 agonist ivuxolimab. Source of these receptors: an adult with an advanced solid tumor such as melanoma, head and neck, liver or kidney cancer.

The chain carries TRBV9 and TRBJ1-6; a weak D match, TRBD1 (6 bases). Germline loops: CDR1 SGDLS, CDR2 YYNGEE. The CDR3 length is 15 residues. With 3 bases removed from V and 9 bases from J, the gap between germline ends came to 16 bases. The CDR3 protein is CASSGATGTSSPLHF. Here the CDR3 DNA reads TGTGCCAGCAGCGGGGCTACAGGGACGAGTTCACCCCTCCACTTT.

CDR3 in DNA: TGTGCCAGCGAGGGCAGGGAAAATGGCTACACCTTC. It codes for CASEGRENGYTF. This rearrangement joins TRBV28 to TRBJ1-2; TRBD1 might be the D (5 bases). Germline lookup yields CDR1 MDHEN and CDR2 SYDVKM. The CDR3 loop spans 12 amino acids. V was cut by 8 bases and J by 6 bases, with 13 bases left in between.

The chain has TRBV6-1 and TRBJ1-3; D is ambiguous. Trimming took off 8 bases at V and 0 bases at J, with 11 bases between the two ends. The CDR3 covers 14 residues. Per germline, CDR1 MNHNS and CDR2 SASEGT. In DNA, the CDR3 is TGTGCCAGCGGAAGCACCAGCTCTGGAAACACCATATATTTT. It encodes CASGSTSSGNTIYF.

The genes are TRBV9 and TRBJ1-1, with a possible D match to TRBD1 (6 bases). CDR1 SGDLS and CDR2 YYNGEE come from the germline V gene. CDR3 length: 15 residues. With 5 bases removed from V and 1 base from J, the gap between germline ends came to 15 bases. Here the CDR3 reads CASSQAATGNTEAFF. In nucleotides, the CDR3 is TGTGCCAGCAGTCAAGCCGCGACAGGGAACACTGAAGCTTTCTTT. The full variable domain, its missing parts supplied by reference TRBV9 and TRBJ1-1, is DSGVTQTPKHLITATGQRVTLRCSPRSGDLSVYWYQQSLDQGLQFLIQYYNGEERAKGNILERFSAQQFPDLHSELNLSSLELGDSALYFCASSQAATGNTEAFFGQGTRLTVV.

The V gene is TRBV11-2, the J gene TRBJ1-2; tentative D call: TRBD1 (5 bases). The germline V gene encodes CDR1 SGHAT and CDR2 FQNNGV. The CDR3 contains 13 residues. V was clipped by 5 bases and J by 6 bases, with 13 bases between them. The CDR3 DNA reads as TGTGCCAGCAGCCTCCAGGGTCCTGATGGCTACACCTTC. Its protein is CASSLQGPDGYTF.

This chain uses TRBV29-1 with TRBJ1-2; D not certain. V shed 6 bases and J shed 7 bases, with 12 bases lying between them. CDR3 length: 11 residues. Germline V lookup: CDR1 SQVTM, CDR2 ANQGSEA. CDR3 nucleotides: TGCAGCGTCCCTAAGGGCTCTGGCTACACCTTC. Protein product: CSVPKGSGYTF.

The rearrangement uses TRBV7-2 and TRBJ1-2; D uncertain. From germline, CDR1 is SGHTA and CDR2 FQGNSA. V was trimmed by 4 bases and J by 8 bases, leaving 26 bases between them. The CDR3 runs to 17 residues. The DNA for the CDR3 is TGTGCCAGCAGCTCCCCCGGCCGGACCCCCGTCGGAGTAGGCTACACCTTC. Translation: CASSSPGRTPVGVGYTF.

The genes are TRBV19 and TRBJ2-1; maybe TRBD2 (6 bases). The germline gives CDR1 LNHDA, CDR2 SQIVND (reference sequence). CDR3 length: 14 residues. V was cut by 5 bases and J by 0 bases, with 8 bases left in between. The CDR3 nucleotides are TGTGCCAGTAGTCCCGGGGGCTCCTACAATGAGCAGTTCTTC. It is translated as CASSPGGSYNEQFF.

V is TRBV18 and J is TRBJ2-1; D call uncertain. CDR3 length: 16 residues. Trimming took off 6 bases at V and 4 bases at J, with 19 bases between the two ends. Looked up from germline, CDR1 is KGHSH and CDR2 is LQKENI. The CDR3 is CASSARWQRSYNEQFF. CDR3 nucleotide sequence: TGTGCCAGCTCGGCCCGCTGGCAGCGAAGTTACAATGAGCAGTTCTTC.

This chain connects TRBV5-1 to TRBJ2-3, with TRBD2 as a possible D gene (6 bases). Germline V lookup: CDR1 SGHRS, CDR2 YFSETQ. V lost 0 bases to trimming and J lost 4 bases, with 12 bases between them. This CDR3 spans 15 amino acids. DNA of the CDR3: TGCGCCAGCAGCTTGGCGTCTAGCGTAGCAGATACGCAGTATTTT. The encoded protein is CASSLASSVADTQYF. Full variable domain (outside the CDR3, taken from reference TRBV5-1 and TRBJ2-3): KAGVTQTPRYLIKTRGQQVTLSCSPISGHRSVSWYQQTPGQGLQFLFEYFSETQRNKGNFPGRFSGRQFSNSRSEMNVSTLELGDSALYLCASSLASSVADTQYFGPGTRLTVL.

This clone was seen a few times. This chain connects TRBV11-2 to TRBJ2-1; 8 positions agree with TRBD2. The V segment lost 1 base and the J segment 7 bases; nucleotides outside the gene matches: 9. Germline CDR1 SGHAT, CDR2 FQNNGV. This CDR3 region has 16 residues. The DNA of the CDR3 is TGTGCCAGCAGCTTAGGGGCTAGCGGGTGGGGGAATGAGCAGTTCTTC. This gives the protein CASSLGASGWGNEQFF.

This clone has a single count. This CDR3 is CASSLKQFVNTGELFF. Written as DNA, the CDR3 is TGTGCCAGCAGCTTGAAGCAGTTCGTGAACACCGGGGAGCTGTTTTTT. The chain links TRBV7-9 to TRBJ2-2; D ambiguous. This CDR3 has 16 residues. Germline V gene sequence: CDR1 SEHNR, CDR2 FQNEAQ (reference sequence). The V end was cut by 3 bases, the J end by 1 base, with 12 bases between.

The chain joins TRBV30 to TRBJ2-2; a weak D match, TRBD2 (5 bases). CDR3 length: 11 residues. V lost 3 bases to trimming and J lost 7 bases, with 6 bases between them. Germline V gene sequence: CDR1 GTSNPN, CDR2 SVGIG (reference sequence). The CDR3: CAWRSGGELFF. DNA of the CDR3: TGTGCCTGGAGAAGCGGCGGGGAGCTGTTTTTT.

The rearrangement uses TRBV7-9 and TRBJ1-1; tentative D call: TRBD1 (5 bases). Germline V gene lookup returns CDR1 SEHNR and CDR2 FQNEAQ (reference sequence). V was trimmed by 4 bases and J by 10 bases, leaving 16 bases between them. The CDR3 runs 13 residues. The CDR3 DNA sequence: TGTGCCAGCAGCTCCCGGGGCAGGTCCGGAGCTTTCTTT. Amino acid sequence: CASSSRGRSGAFF.

The chain uses TRBV21-1 and TRBJ2-5; TRBD2 was called by the table and not checked on the DNA. TRBV21-1 is tagged as a pseudogene. The CDR3 contains 17 residues. CDR3 DNA: TGTGCCAGCAGCCCCGACCGGGATCCCGATGGGGAAGAGACCCAGTACTTC. Translating gives CASSPDRDPDGEETQYF.

This clone was seen only once. The chain has TRBV10-3 and TRBJ2-2, with D unresolved. Germline CDR1 is ENHRY and CDR2 is SYGVKD. This CDR3 has 13 amino acids. The V end lost 0 bases, the J end lost 1 base, and 0 bases lay between the germline ends. The CDR3 region has the DNA TGTGCCATCAGTGAGTCGAACACCGGGGAGCTGTTTTTT. It is translated as CAISESNTGELFF.

The chain has TRBV6-1 and TRBJ1-2; D ambiguous. Germline V gives CDR1 MNHNS, CDR2 SASEGT. V lost 3 bases, J lost 4 bases, and 12 bases lay in between. The CDR3 contains 14 residues. The chain's CDR3 is CASSDAGSSYGYTF. CDR3 nucleotides: TGTGCCAGCAGTGATGCGGGGTCCTCCTATGGCTACACCTTC.

V is TRBV6-5 and J is TRBJ2-5; D gene unclear. Trimming shortened V by 6 bases and J by 1 base, and 6 bases separated the two germline ends. Germline values: CDR1 MNHEY, CDR2 SVGAGI. This CDR3 is 12 amino acids long. CDR3 bases: TGTGCCAGCAGGAAGGGCCAAGAGACCCAGTACTTC. Amino acid sequence: CASRKGQETQYF.

The chain employs TRBV6-5 and TRBJ1-2; 7 positions agree with TRBD1. This CDR3 is built from 15 residues. With V trimmed by 0 bases and J by 3 bases, 4 bases remained unmatched. Germline V gives CDR1 MNHEY, CDR2 SVGAGI. In nucleotides, the CDR3 is TGTGCCAGCAGTTACTCGGCAGGGGGATACTATGGCTACACCTTC. Protein: CASSYSAGGYYGYTF.

V is TRBV14 and J is TRBJ1-1, with a tentative D call TRBD1 (6 bases). Trimming removed 4 bases from V and 0 bases from J, with 15 bases in between. Germline CDR1 and CDR2: SGHDN and FVKESK. The CDR3 is 16 residues long. DNA for the CDR3: TGTGCCAGCAGCCCGCCGGGACACTGGGTGAACACTGAAGCTTTCTTT. Translation gives CASSPPGHWVNTEAFF.

This clone is a singleton in its sample. The chain employs TRBV27 and TRBJ2-2; D uncertain. CDR3 length: 14 residues. Germline V gene data show CDR1 as MNHEY and CDR2 as SMNVEV (reference sequence). Trimming removed 6 bases at V and 1 base at J, with 9 bases between. The CDR3 DNA is TGTGCCAGCAGCCAACTGTGGAACACCGGGGAGCTGTTTTTT. Residues: CASSQLWNTGELFF.

This rearrangement joins TRBV21-1 to TRBJ2-2; the tabulated D call, TRBD1, remains unverified against the DNA. TRBV21-1 is annotated as a pseudogene. The CDR3 contains 21 residues. Here the CDR3 reads CASSKVGSDRGMGGYTGELFF. In DNA form, the CDR3 reads TGTGCCAGCAGCAAAGTTGGATCGGACAGGGGGATGGGCGGGTACACCGGGGAGCTGTTTTTT.

CDR3 DNA: TGTGCCAGCAGCTTAGCCAGGGGGTATTCACCCCTCCACTTT. As protein: CASSLARGYSPLHF. This chain connects TRBV7-3 to TRBJ1-6; 7 nucleotides match TRBD1. The CDR3 covers 14 residues. The V gene's germline CDR1 is SGHTA and CDR2 FQGTGA. J gave up 8 bases and V 2 bases, and 3 bases lay outside the gene matches.